The next 21 T cell receptor beta chains were all read from a single sample in a study of CD8+ T cells in alopecia areata. RNA was isolated and reverse transcribed to cDNA, the sequencing template. Clones were read by immunoSEQ multiplex PCR, and TCRdb kept only the in-frame ones, dropping some. The sample has about 120,000 clones, 58% seen once; the top ten hold around 30%. Stated treatment: oral pan-JAK inhibitor, 5-10 mg twice daily. The material sequenced was CD8+ T cells sorted from blood, taken at week 4, from a patient treated with tofacitinib. The receptors here all came from a human donor with alopecia areata.

The J gene is TRBJ1-1, the V gene TRBV30; possible D gene TRBD1, 6 bases. The germline CDR1 and CDR2 sequences are GTSNPN and SVGIG (reference sequence). This CDR3 has 15 residues. The V gene lost 0 bases and the J gene lost 2 bases, with 13 bases spanning the gap. The CDR3 protein is CAWSVGRGENTEAFF. The DNA for the CDR3 is TGTGCCTGGAGTGTAGGCAGGGGCGAAAACACTGAAGCTTTCTTT. Based on the CDR3 plus reference TRBV30 and TRBJ1-1, the full variable domain is SQTIHQWPATLVQPVGSPLSLECTVEGTSNPNLYWYRQAAGRGLQLLFYSVGIGQISSEVPQNLSASRPQDRQFILSSKKLLLSDSGFYLCAWSVGRGENTEAFFGQGTRLTVV.

The chain uses TRBV27 and TRBJ2-7; TRBD1 or TRBD2 may be the D gene (6 bases each). CDR3 length: 13 amino acids. Germline V gives CDR1 MNHEY, CDR2 SMNVEV (reference sequence). Trimming removed 8 bases from V and 6 bases from J, with 17 bases in between. The CDR3 spells CASQHFRGGEQYF. The CDR3 nucleotides are TGTGCCAGCCAGCATTTCAGGGGAGGCGAGCAGTACTTC.

V usage is TRBV30 and J usage is TRBJ2-2; D not certain. CDR1 and CDR2 (germline): GTSNPN, SVGIG (reference sequence). The CDR3 has 12 residues. The germline V and J ends were trimmed by 8 bases and 4 bases, with 11 bases remaining between them. The CDR3, as DNA: TGTGCCCGGGCCCAACTCACCGGGGAGCTGTTTTTT. It specifies CARAQLTGELFF. Variable domain in full (rest from reference TRBV30 and TRBJ2-2): SQTIHQWPATLVQPVGSPLSLECTVEGTSNPNLYWYRQAAGRGLQLLFYSVGIGQISSEVPQNLSASRPQDRQFILSSKKLLLSDSGFYLCARAQLTGELFFGEGSRLTVL.

On this clone itself: The sample carries other DNA sequences with the same CDR3. The V gene is TRBV30, the J gene TRBJ2-1; D unclear. The germline gives CDR1 GTSNPN, CDR2 SVGIG (reference sequence). V was trimmed by 3 bases and J by 4 bases, leaving 10 bases between them. There are 13 residues in the CDR3. The CDR3 sequence is CAWRGDLYNEQFF. The CDR3 DNA is TGTGCCTGGAGAGGAGACTTGTACAATGAGCAGTTCTTC.

This chain joins TRBV2 and TRBJ1-2; D might be TRBD1 (6 bases). The CDR3 covers 13 residues. The ends were cut back, 4 bases at V and 5 bases at J, with 11 bases in the middle. Germline lookup yields CDR1 SNHLY and CDR2 FYNNEI. The CDR3 coding sequence is TGTGCCAGCAGTGCCGGGGGCGCGTATGGCTACACCTTC. Its protein is CASSAGGAYGYTF.

This chain joins TRBV2 and TRBJ2-5; D is unresolved. The V gene's germline CDR1 is SNHLY and CDR2 FYNNEI. The V gene lost 3 bases and the J gene lost 3 bases, with 14 bases spanning the gap. There are 15 residues in the CDR3. The CDR3 DNA follows: TGTGCCAGCAGTGAGGCGGACGGATACAAAGAGACCCAGTACTTC. Amino acid sequence: CASSEADGYKETQYF.

This sequence joins TRBV29-1 and TRBJ1-5; D gene uncertain. Trimming cost V 7 bases and J 6 bases, with 16 bases left between them. CDR1 is SQVTM and CDR2 is ANQGSEA in the germline V gene. This CDR3 has 13 residues. Here the CDR3 DNA reads TGCAGCGCCCAGGACCCAGGAGGTCAGCCCCAGCATTTT. As protein: CSAQDPGGQPQHF.

This rearrangement joins TRBV29-1 to TRBJ2-1; D may correspond to TRBD1 or TRBD2 (6 bases each). The length of the CDR3 is 11 residues. In germline, CDR1 is SQVTM, CDR2 ANQGSEA. V was cut by 4 bases and J by 10 bases, with 11 bases left in between. CDR3 sequence reads: CSVVGGGEQFF. As DNA, the CDR3 is TGCAGCGTTGTGGGGGGCGGGGAGCAGTTCTTC.

The chain is built from TRBV30 and TRBJ1-1; TRBD1 agrees at 9 bases. CDR3 size: 13 residues. The V gene's germline CDR1 is GTSNPN and CDR2 SVGIG (reference sequence). J gave up 1 base and V 5 bases, and 2 bases lay outside the gene matches. CDR3 sequence reads: CAWATGGNTEAFF. CDR3 bases: TGTGCCTGGGCGACAGGGGGGAACACTGAAGCTTTCTTT.

This clone was recorded once. This chain joins TRBV6-5 and TRBJ2-7; D is ambiguous. The CDR3 contains 14 residues. V was cut by 4 bases and J by 3 bases, with 13 bases left in between. Germline CDR1 and CDR2: MNHEY and SVGAGI. The CDR3 region is CASSFGAGGYEQYF. The CDR3 nucleotides are TGTGCCAGCAGTTTCGGTGCCGGTGGCTACGAGCAGTACTTC.

The chain recombines TRBV28 with TRBJ2-3, with D maybe TRBD2 (6 bases). The CDR3 length is 16 residues. Germline CDR1 is MDHEN and CDR2 is SYDVKM. V lost 2 bases, J lost 3 bases, and 15 bases lay in between. The CDR3 DNA reads TGTGCCAGCAGTTTACCTCGGGACTTTCCGACAGATACGCAGTATTTT. Its translation: CASSLPRDFPTDTQYF. The variable domain in full, with the rest retrieved from reference TRBV28 and TRBJ2-3, is DVKVTQSSRYLVKRTGEKVFLECVQDMDHENMFWYRQDPGLGLRLIYFSYDVKMKEKGDIPEGYSVSREKKERFSLILESASTNQTSMYLCASSLPRDFPTDTQYFGPGTRLTVL.

The chain uses TRBV30 and TRBJ2-3, with D possibly being TRBD1 (5 bases). The CDR3 contains 12 residues. The germline V and J ends were trimmed by 0 bases and 5 bases, with 6 bases remaining between them. CDR1 and CDR2 (germline): GTSNPN, SVGIG (reference sequence). This CDR3 reads CAWSVQVDTQYF. CDR3 in DNA: TGTGCCTGGAGTGTACAGGTAGATACGCAGTATTTT.

This chain uses TRBV27 with TRBJ2-7; TRBD1 is a possible D gene (5 bases). V was shortened by 2 bases and J by 7 bases, with 18 bases between the two germline ends. Germline CDR1 reads MNHEY; CDR2 reads SMNVEV (reference sequence). This CDR3 contains 15 residues. The CDR3 region is CASSLGTGFLREQYF. The CDR3 DNA reads TGTGCCAGCAGTTTAGGCACAGGATTCCTACGTGAGCAGTACTTC.

The rearrangement uses TRBV5-6 and TRBJ1-2; 7 bases match TRBD1. Germline V CDR1 and CDR2: SGHDT, YYEEEE. The V segment lost 1 base and the J segment 5 bases; nucleotides outside the gene matches: 8. This CDR3 has 15 residues. CDR3 nucleotides: TGTGCCAGCAGCTTGACCTGGACAGGCGCTTATGGCTACACCTTC. This gives the protein CASSLTWTGAYGYTF.

The chain employs TRBV4-1 and TRBJ2-7; D is tentatively TRBD1 or TRBD2 (5 bases each). Trimming stripped 1 base from V and 2 bases from J, with 18 bases between. This CDR3 region has 17 residues. Germline-derived CDR1 and CDR2 are MGHRA and YSYEKL. The chain's CDR3 is CASSQGGVGQKPYEQYF. CDR3 sequence (DNA): TGCGCCAGCAGCCAAGGAGGGGTAGGGCAGAAACCCTACGAGCAGTACTTC.

V usage is TRBV29-1 and J usage is TRBJ2-1, with 7 positions matching TRBD1. The CDR3 is made up of 15 amino acids. The V segment lost 6 bases and the J segment 0 bases; nucleotides outside the gene matches: 8. CDR1 and CDR2 (germline): SQVTM, ANQGSEA. CDR3 DNA: TGCAGCGTAGACGGGACAGTGAGCTCCTACAATGAGCAGTTCTTC. Its translation: CSVDGTVSSYNEQFF.

This sequence joins TRBV15 and TRBJ2-5, with TRBD2 matching over 8 bases. Per germline, CDR1 LNHNV and CDR2 YYDKDF (reference sequence). V lost 0 bases and J lost 5; bases outside the gene matches: 5. The CDR3 is 15 residues long. Here the CDR3 DNA reads TGTGCCACCAGCAGAGATCGAGCGGGGGCCGAGACCCAGTACTTC. Its protein is CATSRDRAGAETQYF.

The J gene is TRBJ1-4, the V gene TRBV30; 9 bases match TRBD1. This CDR3 contains 14 residues. V gave up 7 bases and J gave up 7 bases; unmatched junction bases: 10. Germline V gene sequence: CDR1 GTSNPN, CDR2 SVGIG (reference sequence). The CDR3 DNA is TGTGCCTCACCAGCCGGGACAGGGAGTGAAAAACTGTTTTTT. Protein: CASPAGTGSEKLFF.

The chain has TRBV4-1 and TRBJ1-1, with D unresolved. V lost 1 base, J lost 4 bases, and 7 bases lay in between. The germline V gene encodes CDR1 MGHRA and CDR2 YSYEKL. The CDR3 totals 13 residues. CDR3 amino acids: CASSQAESTEAFF. CDR3 sequence (DNA): TGCGCCAGCAGCCAAGCCGAAAGCACTGAAGCTTTCTTT.

The V and J genes are TRBV19 and TRBJ2-3; perhaps TRBD2 as D (6 bases). The V and J ends lost 2 bases and 1 base respectively, with 10 bases between them. CDR3 size: 15 residues. Germline V gene data show CDR1 as LNHDA and CDR2 as SQIVND (reference sequence). CDR3 sequence: CASSIMSGGTDTQYF. CDR3 coding DNA: TGTGCCAGTAGTATAATGTCGGGGGGCACAGATACGCAGTATTTT.

This rearrangement joins TRBV29-1 to TRBJ2-5; D possibly corresponds to TRBD2 (5 bases). V gave up 0 bases and J gave up 4 bases, with 6 bases separating them. Germline V gene data show CDR1 as SQVTM and CDR2 as ANQGSEA. There are 12 residues in the CDR3. As DNA, the CDR3 is TGCAGCGTTGAAGATGGAGGAGAGACCCAGTACTTC. Translated: CSVEDGGETQYF. Based on the CDR3 plus reference TRBV29-1 and TRBJ2-5, the full variable domain is SAVISQKPSRDICQRGTSLTIQCQVDSQVTMMFWYRQQPGQSLTLIATANQGSEATYESGFVIDKFPISRPNLTFSTLTVSNMSPEDSSIYLCSVEDGGETQYFGPGTRLLVL.